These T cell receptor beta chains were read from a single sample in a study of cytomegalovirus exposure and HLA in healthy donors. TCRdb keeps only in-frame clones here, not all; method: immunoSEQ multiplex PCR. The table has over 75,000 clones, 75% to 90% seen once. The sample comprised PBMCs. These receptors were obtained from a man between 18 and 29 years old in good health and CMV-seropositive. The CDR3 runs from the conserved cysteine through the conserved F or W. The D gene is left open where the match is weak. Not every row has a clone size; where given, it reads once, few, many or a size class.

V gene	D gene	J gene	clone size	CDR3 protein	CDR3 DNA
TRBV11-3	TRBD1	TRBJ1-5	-	CASSRYRDRNYSNQPQHF	TGTGCCAGCAGCCGCTACCGGGACAGAAATTATAGCAATCAGCCCCAGCATTTT
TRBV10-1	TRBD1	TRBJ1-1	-	CASSELQGATEAFF	TGCGCCAGCAGCGAATTACAGGGGGCGACTGAAGCTTTCTTT
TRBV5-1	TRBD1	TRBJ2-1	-	CASSGSGTGDYNEQFF	TGCGCCAGCAGCGGATCCGGGACAGGAGACTACAATGAGCAGTTCTTC
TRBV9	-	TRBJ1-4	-	CASSVTGTGEKLFF	TGTGCCAGCAGCGTAACAGGGACGGGGGAAAAACTGTTTTTT
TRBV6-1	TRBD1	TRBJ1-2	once	CASSEGPGQGGGYTF	TGTGCCAGCAGTGAAGGCCCGGGACAGGGAGGGGGCTACACCTTC
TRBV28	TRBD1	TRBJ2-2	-	CASSLGTGVGELFF	TGTGCCAGCAGTTTAGGGACAGGGGTCGGGGAGCTGTTTTTT
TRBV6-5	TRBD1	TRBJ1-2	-	CASSLMGQGNYGYTF	TGTGCCAGCAGTCTCATGGGACAGGGAAACTATGGCTACACCTTC
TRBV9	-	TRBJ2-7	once	CASSSHSGSYEQYF	TGTGCCAGCAGCTCTCATTCAGGGTCCTACGAGCAGTACTTC
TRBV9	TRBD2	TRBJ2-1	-	CASSVGGRGYSYNEQFF	TGTGCCAGCAGCGTAGGCGGGAGGGGGTACTCCTACAATGAGCAGTTCTTC
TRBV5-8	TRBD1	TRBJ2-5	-	CASSRTGRRETQYF	TGTGCCAGCAGCCGGACAGGGCGTAGGGAGACCCAGTACTTC
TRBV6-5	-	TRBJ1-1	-	CASSYDLRGEAFF	TGTGCCAGCAGTTATGATCTGCGGGGTGAAGCTTTCTTT
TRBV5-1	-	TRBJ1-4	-	CASSPTGPNEKLFF	TGCGCCAGCAGCCCGACAGGCCCTAATGAAAAACTGTTTTTT
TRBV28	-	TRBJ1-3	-	CASSWDITGNTIYF	TGTGCCAGCAGTTGGGACATAACTGGAAACACCATATATTTT
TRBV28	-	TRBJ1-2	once	CASSLGGNYGYTF	TGTGCCAGCAGCCTAGGGGGTAACTATGGCTACACCTTC
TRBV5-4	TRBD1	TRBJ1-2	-	CASSGGGATGGNYGYTF	TGTGCCAGCAGCGGAGGAGGGGCGACAGGGGGCAACTATGGCTACACCTTC
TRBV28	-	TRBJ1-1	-	CASTLGHAEAFF	TGTGCCAGCACCCTGGGACACGCTGAAGCTTTCTTT
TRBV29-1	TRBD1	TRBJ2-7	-	CSVEVRRDRDYEQYF	TGCAGCGTTGAAGTACGCCGGGACAGGGATTACGAGCAGTACTTC
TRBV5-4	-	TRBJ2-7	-	CASSLDLRPEQYF	TGTGCCAGCAGCCTAGACCTTAGACCTGAGCAGTACTTC
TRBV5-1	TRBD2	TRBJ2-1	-	CASSLGLALNNEQFF	TGCGCCAGCAGCTTGGGACTAGCGCTGAACAATGAGCAGTTCTTC
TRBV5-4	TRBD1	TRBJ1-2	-	CASSDRDRASSYGYTF	TGTGCCAGCAGCGACCGGGACAGGGCGTCCAGCTATGGCTACACCTTC
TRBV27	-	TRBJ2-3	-	CASSLVVLGPGADTQYF	TGTGCCAGCAGTTTAGTAGTCCTCGGCCCGGGGGCAGATACGCAGTATTTT
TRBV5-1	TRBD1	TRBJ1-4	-	CASSGDRGSAEKLFF	TGCGCCAGCAGCGGGGACAGGGGAAGTGCTGAAAAACTGTTTTTT
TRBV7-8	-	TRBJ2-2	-	CASSLVEPTGNTGELFF	TGTGCCAGCAGCTTAGTCGAACCGACAGGAAACACCGGGGAGCTGTTTTTT
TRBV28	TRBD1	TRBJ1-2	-	CASRDRDYGYTF	TGTGCCAGCAGAGACAGGGACTATGGCTACACCTTC
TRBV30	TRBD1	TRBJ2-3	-	CAWSKGQGARTDTQYF	TGTGCCTGGAGCAAGGGACAGGGGGCGCGCACAGATACGCAGTATTTT
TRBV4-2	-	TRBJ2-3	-	CASSQDRGGGTDTQYF	TGTGCCAGCAGCCAAGATAGGGGGGGCGGGACAGATACGCAGTATTTT
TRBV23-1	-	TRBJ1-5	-	CASSLGGGQPQHF	TGCGCCAGCAGTCTTGGGGGCGGTCAGCCCCAGCATTTT
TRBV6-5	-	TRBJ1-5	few	CASRATQSGNQPQHF	TGTGCCAGCAGAGCCACACAGTCGGGCAATCAGCCCCAGCATTTT
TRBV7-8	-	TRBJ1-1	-	CASIGGNTEAFF	TGTGCCAGCATCGGGGGGAACACTGAAGCTTTCTTT
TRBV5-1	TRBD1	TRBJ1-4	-	CASSPGQVNEKLFF	TGCGCCAGCAGCCCGGGACAGGTTAATGAAAAACTGTTTTTT
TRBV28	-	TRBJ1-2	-	CASRPSGQYESNYGYTF	TGTGCCAGCAGACCATCCGGACAGTACGAATCTAACTATGGCTACACCTTC
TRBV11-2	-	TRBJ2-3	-	CASSESGSTDTQYF	TGTGCCAGCAGCGAGAGCGGGAGCACAGATACGCAGTATTTT
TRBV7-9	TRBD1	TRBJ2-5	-	CASSRTGSETQYF	TGTGCCAGCAGCCGGACAGGGTCAGAGACCCAGTACTTC
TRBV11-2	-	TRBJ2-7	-	CASSSYTGFVYEQYF	TGTGCCAGCAGCTCCTATACGGGGTTTGTCTACGAGCAGTACTTC
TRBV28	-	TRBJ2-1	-	CASSRGYNEQFF	TGTGCCAGCAGTCGCGGTTACAATGAGCAGTTCTTC
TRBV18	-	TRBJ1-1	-	CASSPRGLDTEAFF	TGTGCCAGCTCACCACGCGGATTGGACACTGAAGCTTTCTTT
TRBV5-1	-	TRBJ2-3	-	CASSFERGTDTQYF	TGCGCCAGCAGCTTTGAGAGGGGCACAGATACGCAGTATTTT
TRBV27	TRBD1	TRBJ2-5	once	CASSRQGKETQYF	TGTGCCAGCAGCCGACAGGGGAAAGAGACCCAGTACTTC
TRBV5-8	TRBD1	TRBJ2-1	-	CASSFNRGLPYNEQFF	TGTGCCAGCAGCTTTAACAGGGGGCTCCCCTACAATGAGCAGTTCTTC
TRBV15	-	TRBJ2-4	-	CATSRDLPGQVIAKNIQYF	TGTGCCACCAGCAGAGATCTGCCTGGCCAGGTCATAGCCAAAAACATTCAGTACTTC
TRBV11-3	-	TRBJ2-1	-	CASSLVGRRGRYNEQFF	TGTGCCAGCAGCTTAGTGGGGCGGCGGGGTCGCTACAATGAGCAGTTCTTC